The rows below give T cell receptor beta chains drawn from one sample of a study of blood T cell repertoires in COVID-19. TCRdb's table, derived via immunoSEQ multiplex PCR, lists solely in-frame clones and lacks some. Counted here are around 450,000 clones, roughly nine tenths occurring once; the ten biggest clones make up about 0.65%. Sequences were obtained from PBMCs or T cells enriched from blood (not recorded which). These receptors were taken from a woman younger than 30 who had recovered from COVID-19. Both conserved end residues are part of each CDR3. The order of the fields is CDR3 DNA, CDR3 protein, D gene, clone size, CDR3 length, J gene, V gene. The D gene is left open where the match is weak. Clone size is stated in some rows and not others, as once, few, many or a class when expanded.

cdr3_nt: TGTGCCAGCAGCTTAGCGAGGGCAGGGGGCACGGAGGAGCAGTACTTC
cdr3_aa: CASSLARAGGTEEQYF
d_call: TRBD1
clone_size: -
cdr3_length: 16
j_call: TRBJ2-7
v_call: TRBV7-2

cdr3_nt: TGCACCAGCAGCCAAGATCTGGGAGCACCGAACTATGGCTACACCTTC
cdr3_aa: CTSSQDLGAPNYGYTF
d_call: -
clone_size: -
cdr3_length: 16
j_call: TRBJ1-2
v_call: TRBV1

cdr3_nt: TGTGCCAGCAGCTTAGTAGGCCTAGCGGGGGTCGGGTTTTTT
cdr3_aa: CASSLVGLAGVGFF
d_call: TRBD2
clone_size: -
cdr3_length: 14
j_call: TRBJ2-2
v_call: TRBV11-2

cdr3_nt: TGTGCCAGCAGTTTGTCAGGGGTCGGGTTCAATGAAAAACTGTTTTTT
cdr3_aa: CASSLSGVGFNEKLFF
d_call: -
clone_size: -
cdr3_length: 16
j_call: TRBJ1-4
v_call: TRBV28

cdr3_nt: TGTGCCAGCAGCTTCCGGGGACTAGCGGGGGGCTACTGCACAGATACGCAGTATTTT
cdr3_aa: CASSFRGLAGGYCTDTQYF
d_call: -
clone_size: -
cdr3_length: 19
j_call: TRBJ2-3
v_call: TRBV12-1

cdr3_nt: TGTGCCTGGAGTTCGGGACAGGGTTCCTACGAGCAGTACTTC
cdr3_aa: CAWSSGQGSYEQYF
d_call: TRBD1
clone_size: -
cdr3_length: 14
j_call: TRBJ2-7
v_call: TRBV30

cdr3_nt: TGTGCCAGCAGCTATATCCAGGGGGTAAACGAGCAGTACTTC
cdr3_aa: CASSYIQGVNEQYF
d_call: TRBD1
clone_size: once
cdr3_length: 14
j_call: TRBJ2-7
v_call: TRBV5-5

cdr3_nt: TGCGCCAGCAGCCAAAGGTACGGGGAGGACCCCCAGCATTTT
cdr3_aa: CASSQRYGEDPQHF
d_call: -
clone_size: -
cdr3_length: 14
j_call: TRBJ1-5
v_call: TRBV4-1

cdr3_nt: TGCGCCAGCAGCTTGGGCGTAGGGGTAATAGATACGCAGTATTTT
cdr3_aa: CASSLGVGVIDTQYF
d_call: -
clone_size: -
cdr3_length: 15
j_call: TRBJ2-3
v_call: TRBV5-1

cdr3_nt: TGTGCCGCGGGAGGGGTAGACTATGGCTACACCTTC
cdr3_aa: CAAGGVDYGYTF
d_call: -
clone_size: -
cdr3_length: 12
j_call: TRBJ1-2
v_call: TRBV24-1

cdr3_nt: TGTGCCAGCAGCGTAGGGCAGGCTAACTCTGGAAACACCATATATTTT
cdr3_aa: CASSVGQANSGNTIYF
d_call: -
clone_size: -
cdr3_length: 16
j_call: TRBJ1-3
v_call: TRBV9

cdr3_nt: TGTGCCAGCTCACCAAATAGGGAGGACACTGAAGCTTTCTTT
cdr3_aa: CASSPNREDTEAFF
d_call: -
clone_size: -
cdr3_length: 14
j_call: TRBJ1-1
v_call: TRBV18

cdr3_nt: TGTGCCTGGAGTGTAGGGGGAAATCAGCCCCAGCATTTT
cdr3_aa: CAWSVGGNQPQHF
d_call: -
clone_size: -
cdr3_length: 13
j_call: TRBJ1-5
v_call: TRBV30

cdr3_nt: TGTGCCAGCAGCCTCGGAGGGACAGGGATGTCCTACAATGAGCAGTTCTTC
cdr3_aa: CASSLGGTGMSYNEQFF
d_call: TRBD1
clone_size: -
cdr3_length: 17
j_call: TRBJ2-1
v_call: TRBV5-4

cdr3_nt: TGTGCCAGTAGTATTTTAGGGACAGCCTATGGCTACACCTTC
cdr3_aa: CASSILGTAYGYTF
d_call: TRBD1
clone_size: -
cdr3_length: 14
j_call: TRBJ1-2
v_call: TRBV19

cdr3_nt: TGCGCCAGCCGAGTCCGGCCAGAGGCTAATTCACCCCTCCACTTT
cdr3_aa: CASRVRPEANSPLHF
d_call: -
clone_size: -
cdr3_length: 15
j_call: TRBJ1-6
v_call: TRBV5-1

cdr3_nt: TGTGCCAGCAGCAAAGGGGCGGATACGGGGGAGAACACCGGGGAGCTGTTTTTT
cdr3_aa: CASSKGADTGENTGELFF
d_call: -
clone_size: -
cdr3_length: 18
j_call: TRBJ2-2
v_call: TRBV21-1

cdr3_nt: TGTGCCAGCAGCTTGGACAGGGGGAGAAATAATTCACCCCTCCACTTT
cdr3_aa: CASSLDRGRNNSPLHF
d_call: TRBD1
clone_size: -
cdr3_length: 16
j_call: TRBJ1-6
v_call: TRBV5-6

cdr3_nt: TGTGCCAGCGGACCGGGACAGGGTGTCTCTGGGGCCAACGTCCTGACTTTC
cdr3_aa: CASGPGQGVSGANVLTF
d_call: TRBD1
clone_size: few
cdr3_length: 17
j_call: TRBJ2-6
v_call: TRBV7-3

cdr3_nt: TGCACGACCGACACAATTGGGCAGTATTTT
cdr3_aa: CTTDTIGQYF
d_call: -
clone_size: -
cdr3_length: 10
j_call: TRBJ2-3
v_call: TRBV20-1

cdr3_nt: TGTGCCAGCCGAACCACAGGGGATTCTTCACCCCTCCACTTT
cdr3_aa: CASRTTGDSSPLHF
d_call: TRBD1
clone_size: -
cdr3_length: 14
j_call: TRBJ1-6
v_call: TRBV2

cdr3_nt: TGTGCCAGCTCCAGACTGAGCACCGGGGAGCTGTTTTTT
cdr3_aa: CASSRLSTGELFF
d_call: -
clone_size: -
cdr3_length: 13
j_call: TRBJ2-2
v_call: TRBV25-1

cdr3_nt: TGTGCCAGCAGTGAATACGGGAGCACTGAAGCTTTCTTT
cdr3_aa: CASSEYGSTEAFF
d_call: -
clone_size: -
cdr3_length: 13
j_call: TRBJ1-1
v_call: TRBV25-1

cdr3_nt: TGTGCCAGCAGCTCAATCACAGGGGCTGGGGCCAACGTCCTGACTTTC
cdr3_aa: CASSSITGAGANVLTF
d_call: TRBD1
clone_size: -
cdr3_length: 16
j_call: TRBJ2-6
v_call: TRBV7-3

cdr3_nt: TGCGCCAGCAGCTTGACCCCAGGGGATGGCTACACCTTC
cdr3_aa: CASSLTPGDGYTF
d_call: -
clone_size: -
cdr3_length: 13
j_call: TRBJ1-2
v_call: TRBV5-1

cdr3_nt: TGTGCCAGCAGCTTCCCCGGGCAGGGGAACACTGAAGCTTTCTTT
cdr3_aa: CASSFPGQGNTEAFF
d_call: -
clone_size: -
cdr3_length: 15
j_call: TRBJ1-1
v_call: TRBV12-1

cdr3_nt: TGTGCCAGCAGACAGGGGGCAGATAGCAATCAGCCCCAGCATTTT
cdr3_aa: CASRQGADSNQPQHF
d_call: TRBD1
clone_size: -
cdr3_length: 15
j_call: TRBJ1-5
v_call: TRBV5-8

cdr3_nt: TGTGCCTGGAGTGTAGGCAGGGTGACTGAAGCTTTCTTT
cdr3_aa: CAWSVGRVTEAFF
d_call: -
clone_size: -
cdr3_length: 13
j_call: TRBJ1-1
v_call: TRBV30